Listed below are T cell receptor beta chains from one sample, sequenced in a study of shared clonotypes between healthy human individuals. The table came from immunoSEQ multiplex PCR; TCRdb's copy has only in-frame clones and leaves some out. The table includes about 2 million clones, over 85% detected once. The specimen was naive CD8+ T cells sorted from blood. The receptors originated from a man younger than 30 in good health. Both conserved end residues are part of each CDR3. D genes are given only for firm matches. Size tells how often a clone was seen (once, few, many) or the class of an expanded clone, and some rows leave it out.

size: NA
V: TRBV25-1
J: TRBJ2-5
D: TRBD1
DNA: TGTGCCAGCAGTCCGGGACAGGGGGCCCAAGAGACCCAGTACTTC
CDR3: CASSPGQGAQETQYF

size: once
V: TRBV5-4
J: TRBJ2-7
D: TRBD1
DNA: TGTGCCAGCAGCTGGGGGACAGGGGAATACGAGCAGTACTTC
CDR3: CASSWGTGEYEQYF

size: NA
V: TRBV5-4
J: TRBJ1-2
D: TRBD1
DNA: TGTGCCAGCAGCGTCGCGACAGGGAGTTCATATGGCTACACCTTC
CDR3: CASSVATGSSYGYTF

size: NA
V: TRBV28
J: TRBJ1-1
D: TRBD1
DNA: TGTGCCAGCAGTCGGACAGGGGGCTTCACTGAAGCTTTCTTT
CDR3: CASSRTGGFTEAFF

size: NA
V: TRBV6-1
J: TRBJ1-6
D: NA
DNA: TGTGCCAGCACCCGAGAGAGCTCCTATAATTCACCCCTCCACTTT
CDR3: CASTRESSYNSPLHF

size: NA
V: TRBV6-1
J: TRBJ2-3
D: NA
DNA: TGTGCCAGCAGTGAAGGGAGGAGGGGAGGCACAGATACGCAGTATTTT
CDR3: CASSEGRRGGTDTQYF

size: NA
V: TRBV5-6
J: TRBJ2-5
D: TRBD1
DNA: TGTGCCAGCAGCGGGACAGGGCAGCGGGCCCAGTACTTC
CDR3: CASSGTGQRAQYF

size: NA
V: TRBV2
J: TRBJ2-1
D: TRBD2
DNA: TGTGCCAGCAGTGACCGGGGACTAGCGGATTCCCGAATCTACAATGAGCAGTTCTTC
CDR3: CASSDRGLADSRIYNEQFF

size: once
V: TRBV27
J: TRBJ2-3
D: NA
DNA: TGTGCCAGCAGTTTTTTAACTAGCACAGATACGCAGTATTTT
CDR3: CASSFLTSTDTQYF

size: once
V: TRBV28
J: TRBJ2-7
D: TRBD2
DNA: TGTGCCAGCAGCCTTAGCGGGGGGTTGGGGGAGCAGTACTTC
CDR3: CASSLSGGLGEQYF

size: NA
V: TRBV5-6
J: TRBJ2-7
D: NA
DNA: TGTGCCAGCAGCTTTAGGCTCGCACAGGGACCCCTCTACGAGCAGTACTTC
CDR3: CASSFRLAQGPLYEQYF

size: NA
V: TRBV5-6
J: TRBJ1-2
D: TRBD1
DNA: TGTGCCAGCAGCTTGGCGGCCAGGGGGCCATCCTATGGCTACACCTTC
CDR3: CASSLAARGPSYGYTF

size: NA
V: TRBV5-6
J: TRBJ2-3
D: NA
DNA: TGTGCCAGCAGCTTTGAGGGGGACCCAGATACGCAGTATTTT
CDR3: CASSFEGDPDTQYF

size: NA
V: TRBV9
J: TRBJ2-1
D: TRBD2
DNA: TGTGCCAGCAGCGTAGCCGGGACTAGCGGGCTCGACAATGAGCAGTTCTTC
CDR3: CASSVAGTSGLDNEQFF

size: NA
V: TRBV30
J: TRBJ1-1
D: TRBD1
DNA: TGTGCCTGGAGTGTAAGACCGGGACAGGGAATTGAAGCTTTCTTT
CDR3: CAWSVRPGQGIEAFF

size: NA
V: TRBV4-1
J: TRBJ2-7
D: NA
DNA: TGCGCCAGCAGCCAAGATCGTGGTCATAGCTCCTACGAGCAGTACTTC
CDR3: CASSQDRGHSSYEQYF

size: NA
V: TRBV6-1
J: TRBJ1-2
D: TRBD1
DNA: TGTGCCAGCAGTGAACTCACAGGGGAGGACTATGGCTACACCTTC
CDR3: CASSELTGEDYGYTF

size: once
V: TRBV28
J: TRBJ1-5
D: NA
DNA: TGTGCCAGCAGTCCTGGACTCTACAATCAGCCCCAGCATTTT
CDR3: CASSPGLYNQPQHF

size: once
V: TRBV19
J: TRBJ1-6
D: TRBD1
DNA: TGTGCCAGTACCGGAGGACAGGGCTATAATTCACCCCTCCACTTT
CDR3: CASTGGQGYNSPLHF

size: NA
V: TRBV9
J: TRBJ2-1
D: NA
DNA: TGTGCCAGCAGCATAGACGGTCGACCCGGAGCGGGCTCCTACAATGAGCAGTTCTTC
CDR3: CASSIDGRPGAGSYNEQFF

size: NA
V: TRBV10-3
J: TRBJ1-4
D: NA
DNA: TGTGCCATCGGTGGGGAAAACAATGAAAAACTGTTTTTT
CDR3: CAIGGENNEKLFF

size: NA
V: TRBV27
J: TRBJ1-1
D: TRBD1
DNA: TGTGCCAGCAGTCCGGGACAGGGAGGCCTTGCGCCTTTCTTT
CDR3: CASSPGQGGLAPFF

size: NA
V: TRBV6-6
J: TRBJ2-3
D: NA
DNA: TGTGCCAGCAACGAACCGGGCACAGATACGCAGTATTTT
CDR3: CASNEPGTDTQYF

size: NA
V: TRBV6-5
J: TRBJ2-3
D: NA
DNA: TGTGCCAGCAGTTACTCGACCAGGGTCCCCACAGATACGCAGTATTTT
CDR3: CASSYSTRVPTDTQYF

size: NA
V: TRBV7-2
J: TRBJ2-7
D: TRBD2
DNA: TGTGCCAGCAGCTGGTCTAGCGGGCCCTCCTACGAGCAGTACTTC
CDR3: CASSWSSGPSYEQYF

size: NA
V: TRBV30
J: TRBJ1-2
D: NA
DNA: TGTGCCTGGAGTGTGGGGAGGGGGAGTGGGGTCTATGGCTACACCTTC
CDR3: CAWSVGRGSGVYGYTF

size: NA
V: TRBV18
J: TRBJ2-7
D: TRBD2
DNA: TGTGCCAGCTCAGAGGCGGGGGGACTTTCCTACGAGCAGTACTTC
CDR3: CASSEAGGLSYEQYF